This T cell receptor (beta chain) was profiled in a study of preoperative IRX-2 immunotherapy in early breast cancer (dated by TCRdb to 2018 to 2020). On this clone: Its antigen has not been determined. Base qualities are not provided; no much larger clone lies one nucleotide away.

Libraries were built with the immunoSEQ multiplex PCR assay. Entries here come from immuneACCESS through TCRdb and include only in-frame sequences with V and J called. Some clones fail to appear in such tables; in the studies checked, an unresolved V gene covers under half of the shortfall, and the cause of the remainder is unknown. A total of around 88,000 clones appear in this sample, about nine tenths of them only once. The ten largest account for about 2.1% of the sample. Explained via the paper, the treatment or condition label denotes: preoperative locoregional IRX-2 cytokine immunotherapy. The samples were obtained from a phase Ib study that tested preoperative, locoregional IRX-2 cytokine immunotherapy meant to prime immune responses. Patients with early-stage breast cancer who were given IRX-2 before surgery served as donors. CDR1 MRHNA and CDR2 SNTAGT are derived from the germline V gene. V is shortened by 4 bases, J by 11 bases, and the region joining them spans 9 bases. Inclusive of the bounding cysteine and phenylalanine, the CDR3 is 12 residues long. Only the CDR3 part of the read is kept: 36 bases, read in frame from the first base.

Here the sequenced sample was tumor tissue, taken after IRX-2 immunotherapy. The source of this sequence is a human donor with breast cancer. The V and J genes are TRBV6-4 and TRBJ1-6, and perhaps TRBD1 as D gene, on 6 matching bases. Here the CDR3 is given as CASSAKGAPLHF. DNA sequence: TGTGCCAGCAGTGCAAAGGGGGCACCCCTCCACTTT.